The rows below give T cell receptor beta chains drawn from one sample of a study of human T cells and chemical hapten exposure. A single record per CDR3 protein comes from TCRdb applying MiXCR to the RACE reads. The repertoire holds 350,000 to 400,000 distinct CDR3 sequences, with 5.1% as singletons. Specimen: whole blood, collected in connection with sensitization to the hapten diphenylcyclopropenone (DPC). All receptors come from a woman in her fifties or sixties with alopecia areata. Some clones in this sample may be carry-over from other donors' samples. The CDR3 runs from the conserved cysteine through the conserved F or W. The D gene is left open where the match is weak. Expanded clones are given a class, and other clones once, few, many or no size at all.

11 TRBD1 TRBJ2-1 many TRBV27 TGTGCCAGCAGTTCGCCAGGGGGTTGGTTCTTC CASSSPGGWFF
15 TRBD1 TRBJ1-2 few TRBV6-5 TGTGCCAGCAGCCCCGGACAGGGTCTCGCCTATGGCTACACCTTC CASSPGQGLAYGYTF
14 . TRBJ2-1 few TRBV21-1 TGTGCCAGCACTCAGGCCACCTTGTACAATGAGCAGTTCTTC CASTQATLYNEQFF
15 TRBD2 TRBJ2-7 many TRBV6-2/TRBV6-3 TGTGCCAGCACCGAGCGACTAGCGGTAATTAAAGAGCAGTACTTC CASTERLAVIKEQYF
14 . TRBJ1-5 many TRBV15 TGTGCCACCAGCTCCCGACAGGTACAACAGCCCCAGCATTTT CATSSRQVQQPQHF
17 . TRBJ1-5 . TRBV5-5 TGTGCCAGCAGCGAGGTTGCAGGGTGGGCGAGCAATCAGCCCCAGCATTTT CASSEVAGWASNQPQHF
13 . TRBJ2-1 many TRBV5-5 TGTGCCAGCAGCTGGACCGGCCCCCATGAGCAGTTCTTC CASSWTGPHEQFF
14 . TRBJ1-3 few TRBV6-5 TGTGCCAGCAGTTATTCCGTTTCTGGAAACACCATATATTTT CASSYSVSGNTIYF
15 . TRBJ1-5 many TRBV7-2 TGTGCCAGCAGCTTATCCCGTCAGGTCAATCAGCCCCAGCATTTT CASSLSRQVNQPQHF
14 . TRBJ2-3 many TRBV29-1 TGCAGCGTTGCGAGGGCCGAGGGGCGCGATACGCAGTATTTT CSVARAEGRDTQYF
13 . TRBJ2-7 few TRBV20-1 TGCAGTGCTAGTAGGGACAACCTCTACGAGCAGTACTTC CSASRDNLYEQYF
14 . TRBJ2-7 many TRBV6-1 TGTGCCAGCAGTGAAATAGGAGTTACCTACGAGCAGTACTTC CASSEIGVTYEQYF
13 . TRBJ2-5 many TRBV6-5 TGTGCCAGCAGTCGCCGACTAGAAGAGACCCAGTACTTC CASSRRLEETQYF
18 TRBD2 TRBJ2-3 few TRBV3-1 TGTGCCAGCAGCCAAGATGTTACGACTAGCGGATCCACAGATACGCAGTATTTT CASSQDVTTSGSTDTQYF
14 TRBD1 TRBJ1-1 few TRBV6-1 TGTGCCAGCAGTGAAGGGGGACAGGGAGTAGGAGCTTTCTTT CASSEGGQGVGAFF
14 . TRBJ2-2 many TRBV9 TGTGCCAGCAGCGCCCCCGGGGGCCCCGGGGAGCTGTTTTTT CASSAPGGPGELFF
15 TRBD2 TRBJ2-7 few TRBV11-2 TGTGCCAGCAGCTTAGTCGCTAGCGGGGGGTACGAGCAGTACTTC CASSLVASGGYEQYF
14 . TRBJ2-3 few TRBV6-1 TGTGCCAGCAGTGAAATCACAGCCACAGATACGCAGTATTTT CASSEITATDTQYF
10 . TRBJ2-3 . TRBV7-2 TGTGCCAGCACAGCAGATACGCAGTATTTT CASTADTQYF
13 TRBD1 TRBJ2-1 many TRBV7-2 TGTGCCAGCAGCAAGGGACAGGGGAATGAGCAGTTCTTC CASSKGQGNEQFF
17 TRBD1 TRBJ2-2 . TRBV15 TGTGCCACCAGCACCCTCCGGGACAGGGCTTACACCGGGGAGCTGTTTTTT CATSTLRDRAYTGELFF
13 . TRBJ1-4 many TRBV5-1 TGCGCCACCAGAGAGGGAGACAATGAAAAACTGTTTTTT CATREGDNEKLFF
16 . TRBJ1-6 few TRBV10-3 TGTGCCATCAGTGAGTCACGGGCAGGGAGTAATTCACCCCTCCACTTT CAISESRAGSNSPLHF
12 . TRBJ1-2 . TRBV29-1 TGCAGCGGCTCCCGGGACACCTATGGCTACACCTTC CSGSRDTYGYTF
13 . TRBJ2-7 few TRBV28 TGTGCCAGCAGTTTAAGGCGGGCCCACGAGCAGTACTTC CASSLRRAHEQYF
14 . TRBJ1-1 many TRBV11-2 TGTGCCAGCAGCTTAGGTCACGGGATGGCTGAAGCTTTCTTT CASSLGHGMAEAFF
15 TRBD2 TRBJ2-7 many TRBV20-1 TGCAGTGCTTTCACAAGTAGCGGGATAGTGGGCGAGCAGTACTTC CSAFTSSGIVGEQYF
15 . TRBJ1-2 few TRBV28 TGTGCCAGCAGTCCCCCGGCGGGTTTTAACTATGGCTACACCTTC CASSPPAGFNYGYTF
15 . TRBJ1-6 . TRBV11-2 TGTGCCAGCAGCCCACTCGGGACGGATAATTCACCCCTCCACTTT CASSPLGTDNSPLHF
15 TRBD2 TRBJ2-5 few TRBV4-1 TGCGCCAGCAGCCAGAACCCTACTAGCGGGGAGACCCAGTACTTC CASSQNPTSGETQYF
17 . TRBJ2-3 many TRBV7-6 TGTGCCAGCAGCTTACCCGGACAGCTGAGGATAGCCGATACGCAGTATTTT CASSLPGQLRIADTQYF
15 TRBD1 TRBJ2-7 many TRBV27 TGTGCCAGCAGCCGGGATCACAGGGGGTCCTACGAGCAGTACTTC CASSRDHRGSYEQYF
16 . TRBJ2-7 . TRBV5-6 TGTGCCAGCAGCTTCGGGTTAGGCCTGAACCGCCACGAGCAGTACTTC CASSFGLGLNRHEQYF
15 . TRBJ1-3 few TRBV3-1 TGTGCCAGCAGCCAAGATCCCGGGGCTGGAAACACCATATATTTT CASSQDPGAGNTIYF
14 . TRBJ2-1 . TRBV30 TGTGCCTGGAGAGACCCGAGCTCCTACAATGAGCAGTTCTTC CAWRDPSSYNEQFF
14 . TRBJ2-3 . TRBV3-1 TGTGCCAGCAGCTTCCGCGGGCTTACAGATACGCAGTATTTT CASSFRGLTDTQYF
15 TRBD1 TRBJ2-6 . TRBV6-2/TRBV6-3 TGTGCCAGCAGTTACCGGGACAGGGGATCCCTTGTCCTGACTTTC CASSYRDRGSLVLTF
13 . TRBJ2-3 many TRBV28 TGTGCCAGCAGTTTAGGATTCACAGATACGCAGTATTTT CASSLGFTDTQYF
12 . TRBJ2-5 few TRBV12-3/TRBV12-4 TGTGCCAGCAGTTTAGGCGGCAAGACCCAGTACTTC CASSLGGKTQYF
15 . TRBJ2-3 many TRBV5-1 TGCGCCAGCAGCCGACGAGGGGCGCAAACAGATACGCAGTATTTT CASSRRGAQTDTQYF
15 TRBD2 TRBJ2-7 . TRBV12-3/TRBV12-4 TGTGCCAGCAGTTTGGGAGGGAGGGCCTGGTACGAGCAGTACTTC CASSLGGRAWYEQYF
15 . TRBJ2-1 . TRBV12-3/TRBV12-4 TGTGCCAGCAGTTTTGAGGCCAGCTCCTACAATGAGCAGTTCTTC CASSFEASSYNEQFF
13 . TRBJ2-3 many TRBV29-1 TGCAGCGCAACCGGGACCAGCCCCGGTACGCAGTATTTT CSATGTSPGTQYF
18 TRBD2 TRBJ2-3 many TRBV9 TGTGCCAGCAGCGTATCCCACGAACTAGCGGGGGGCACAGATACGCAGTATTTT CASSVSHELAGGTDTQYF
14 . TRBJ1-2 few TRBV20-1 TGCAGTGCTAGAGATCTCGAGCAAAACTATGGCTACACCTTC CSARDLEQNYGYTF
15 . TRBJ2-2 many TRBV12-5 TGTGCTAGTGGTTTGGTAATCGGTGAAACCGGGGAGCTGTTTTTT CASGLVIGETGELFF
15 . TRBJ1-4 . TRBV7-2 TGTGCCAGCAGCTTCGACCCCACGGGGGATGAAAAACTGTTTTTT CASSFDPTGDEKLFF
13 . TRBJ1-1 few TRBV7-9 TGTGCCAGCAGCCCCTTCAGAGACACTGAAGCTTTCTTT CASSPFRDTEAFF
16 . TRBJ1-1 few TRBV20-1 TGCAGTGCTAGGGGAAACACAGCCTCTATGAACACTGAAGCTTTCTTT CSARGNTASMNTEAFF
14 . TRBJ1-3 many TRBV6-1 TGTGCCAGCGGTTTCCGCCGCTCTGGAAACACCATATATTTT CASGFRRSGNTIYF
15 . TRBJ2-3 few TRBV5-1 TGCGCCAGCAGCTTGGACGGGGTTATGACAGATACGCAGTATTTT CASSLDGVMTDTQYF
15 TRBD1 TRBJ1-6 . TRBV25-1 TGTGCCAGCAGTGAACCCACAGGGGGCGTTTCACCCCTCCACTTT CASSEPTGGVSPLHF
11 . TRBJ1-4 few TRBV21-1 TGTGCCAGCTACGAGGATGAAAAACTGTTTTTT CASYEDEKLFF
16 TRBD2 TRBJ2-3 few TRBV11-3 TGTGCCAGCAGCGCGACTAGCGGGAAAAAGGCAGATACGCAGTATTTT CASSATSGKKADTQYF
15 . TRBJ1-6 few TRBV12-3/TRBV12-4 TGTGCCAGCAGGGGCGGGAGCTCCTATAATTCACCCCTCCACTTT CASRGGSSYNSPLHF
16 TRBD2 TRBJ2-1 few TRBV7-8 TGTGCCAGCAGCTTACTGGGAGGGAGCTCCTACAATGAGCAGTTCTTC CASSLLGGSSYNEQFF
15 . TRBJ2-3 many TRBV5-1 TGCGCCAGCAGCTTGGATGGCCTCTCCACAGATACGCAGTATTTT CASSLDGLSTDTQYF
14 TRBD1 TRBJ2-1 many TRBV2 TGTGCCAGCAGCTGGACAGGGGATGCAAATGAGCAGTTCTTC CASSWTGDANEQFF
14 . TRBJ1-1 few TRBV5-1 TGCGCCAGCAGCTCCGAAAGCCTGAACACTGAAGCTTTCTTT CASSSESLNTEAFF
16 . TRBJ2-7 many TRBV18 TGTGCCAGCTCACCACCGGATAGCTGGGACTCCTACGAGCAGTACTTC CASSPPDSWDSYEQYF